This T cell receptor beta chain derives from a study of blood T cell repertoires in COVID-19 (dated by TCRdb to 2018 to 2020). Turning to the overall study: Samples covering the acute and convalescent phases of COVID-19 were provided by collaborators in the United States, Italy and Spain. The prospective study material was composed of cDNA or gDNA derived from T cells, B-cell-depleted T cells, or PBMCs. Subjects who had been exposed to COVID-19, were actively infected with it, or had recovered from it provided the deeply sampled blood TCRbeta repertoires that made up the dataset. The repertoires were released in a freely available public database meant as a resource for research on the immune response to SARS-CoV-2. Samples were obtained from the ongoing ImmuneRACE study (first 160 participants) and from 950 to 1,500 subjects provided by 6 global collaborators. Sample metadata almost always included a de-identified subject ID, COVID-19 status, age in years and sex. Where available, HLA class I and class II types were taken from metadata supplied by the sample provider and were not determined by assay-based typing. What the work shows at the level of the full study, not this receptor alone: The amount of clinical and demographic metadata varied by source and participant and was provided uncurated.

TCRbeta CDR3 regions were amplified from genomic DNA by means of the immunoSEQ Assay, a bias-controlled multiplex PCR. From the authors' description of their analysis: Nucleated cell counts per sample were estimated from amplification of reference gene primers within the assay. To quantify the absolute abundance of each unique TCRbeta CDR3 rearrangement, sequence reads were collapsed and filtered. For each sample, productive Simpson clonality was calculated as the square root of Simpson's diversity index across productive rearrangements. In TCRdb, the immuneACCESS table is reduced to in-frame sequences with V and J assigned. These tables do not hold every clone; where another copy was compared, an unresolved V gene accounts for under half, and the others remain unexplained. V and J calls and clone size are copied from that table; D and trimming were computed from the DNA. This sample gives more than 150,000 clones in total; approximately 85% of them show up just once. 12% of the sample belongs to the ten largest clones.

This clone was found once. Its antigen is currently not known. The record has no base qualities; no much larger clone is one base away. Enrolling through a virtual design, the prospective study's participants ranged in age from roughly 18 to 90 years and lived across about two dozen United States geographic areas. To assign participants to cohorts, the prospective study relied on clinical history that participants themselves reported in a screening survey and a study questionnaire. For ImmuneRACE Cohort 3, a participant was defined as recovered based on two consecutive negative NP/OP PCR tests, clearance by a healthcare professional, or resolution of symptoms. Each participant in the prospective study had whole blood, serum and a nasopharyngeal or oropharyngeal swab collected by mobile phlebotomists. Over an approximately 2-month period, participants in the prospective study had the option of providing additional blood draws and questionnaires. Before DNA extraction, blood samples from the prospective study were shipped at room temperature or frozen.

The CDR3 numbers 13 residues from cysteine through phenylalanine. The only DNA kept is the CDR3, 39 bases in frame from the first base. Relative to germline, V is missing 7 bases and J is missing 3 bases, with 5 bases of the junction outside any gene match. Reading the germline V gene (reference sequence) gives CDR1 PRHDT and CDR2 FYEKMQ. Sequenced: PBMCs or T cells enriched from blood (not recorded which). The receptor comes from a man in his forties who had recovered from COVID-19. The V gene is TRBV13 and the J gene is TRBJ2-7, and 8 junctional nucleotides match TRBD1. This receptor carries the CDR3 CASTVTGVYEQYF. Read as DNA, the sequence is TGTGCCAGCACCGTGACAGGGGTCTACGAGCAGTACTTC.